The subject of this entry is one TCR beta chain. This clone was detected once. Its antigen is unknown. Base qualities are not at hand, and no much larger clone is one base apart. The entry originates in a study of blood T cell repertoires in COVID-19 (dated by TCRdb to 2018 to 2020). About the investigation overall: Collaborator samples came from the United States, Italy and Spain and covered acute and convalescent phases of COVID-19. The material from the prospective study consisted of cDNA or gDNA derived from T cells, B-cell-depleted T cells, or PBMCs. Deeply sampled blood TCRbeta repertoires from subjects exposed to, actively infected with, or recovered from COVID-19 were included in the dataset. The repertoires were released in a freely available public database intended as a resource for research on the immune response to SARS-CoV-2. The samples were drawn from the first 160 participants of the ongoing ImmuneRACE study and from 950 to 1,500 subjects provided by 6 global collaborators. A de-identified subject ID, COVID-19 status, age in years and sex were almost always included in the sample metadata. HLA class I and class II types, where available, came from metadata supplied by the sample provider rather than from assay-based typing. Study-wide findings and limitations: The quantity of clinical and demographic metadata differed by source and by participant and was supplied without curation.

TCRbeta CDR3 regions were amplified from genomic DNA by means of the immunoSEQ Assay, a bias-controlled multiplex PCR. Processing in the source paper ran as follows. Nucleated cell counts per sample were estimated from amplification of reference gene primers within the assay. To quantify the absolute abundance of each unique TCRbeta CDR3 rearrangement, sequence reads were collapsed and filtered. For each sample, productive Simpson clonality was calculated as the square root of Simpson's diversity index over productive rearrangements. TCRdb holds this immuneACCESS table with in-frame rearrangements only. Some clones are missing; in checked studies, unresolved V genes explain under half, and the rest has no known cause. The V and J calls and clone size were taken over from that table, and D and trimming were inferred from the DNA. In all, the sample holds roughly 480,000 clones, and approximately 92% of those were seen once. The top ten clones comprise around 0.95% of the sample.

Counted from cysteine to phenylalanine, this CDR3 has 20 amino acids. This entry keeps only the CDR3 DNA: 60 bases, framed from base 1. One collaborating source in Seattle enrolled patients while the patients were actively infected and followed the patients over time throughout the course of disease. Collaborating institutions collected whole blood in K2EDTA tubes following their own protocols. Collaborator samples were shipped for TCRbeta analysis as frozen whole blood, isolated PBMCs, or DNA extracted from either sample type. The rearranged segments are TRBV12-2 and TRBJ2-3; the D call of TRBD2 is as the table states it, not checked on the DNA. TRBV12-2 is a known pseudogene. The receptor was isolated from a man aged 18 to 30 with COVID-19, enrolled during active disease. Material for sequencing was peripheral blood. The DNA reads TGTGCAAGTCGCTTAGCGAAAGGGCTAGCGGAGCTCTTTGGCACAGATACGCAGTATTTT. It encodes CASRLAKGLAELFGTDTQYF.